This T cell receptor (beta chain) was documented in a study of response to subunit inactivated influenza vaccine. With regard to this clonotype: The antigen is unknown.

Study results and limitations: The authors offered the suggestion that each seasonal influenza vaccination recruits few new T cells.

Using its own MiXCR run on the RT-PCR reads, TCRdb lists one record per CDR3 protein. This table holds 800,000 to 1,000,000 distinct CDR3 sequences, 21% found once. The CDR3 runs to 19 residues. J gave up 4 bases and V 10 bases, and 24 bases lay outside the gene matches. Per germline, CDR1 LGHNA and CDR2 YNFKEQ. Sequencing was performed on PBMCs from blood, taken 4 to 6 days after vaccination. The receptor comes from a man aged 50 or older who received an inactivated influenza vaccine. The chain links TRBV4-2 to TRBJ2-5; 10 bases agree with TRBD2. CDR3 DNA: TGTGCCATGGGCCACGGGACTCTAGCGGGAGTTTGGTCCAGAGAGACCCAGTACTTC. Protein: CAMGHGTLAGVWSRETQYF.